This T cell receptor (beta chain) was found in a study of T cell changes during pregnancy in multiple sclerosis. Deletions cut 4 bases from V and 6 bases from J, with 21 bases between. CDR1 is WSHSY and CDR2 is SAAADI in the germline V gene. This CDR3 contains 17 residues. Using immunoSEQ multiplex PCR, the repertoire was profiled, and TCRdb retains in-frame clones only, with some absent. The sample has some 70,000 clones; about 91% are singletons. The specimen comprised CD4+ T cells from peripheral blood mononuclear cells, sampled in the third trimester of pregnancy. The clonotype was recovered from a female donor in good health, enrolled as a control in a pregnancy study. The chain has TRBV10-2 and TRBJ2-2, with TRBD1 as a possible D gene (6 bases). CDR3 loop: CASSADYRVSGAGELFF. CDR3 nucleotide sequence: TGCGCCAGCAGTGCCGATTACAGGGTATCAGGGGCCGGGGAGCTGTTTTTT.